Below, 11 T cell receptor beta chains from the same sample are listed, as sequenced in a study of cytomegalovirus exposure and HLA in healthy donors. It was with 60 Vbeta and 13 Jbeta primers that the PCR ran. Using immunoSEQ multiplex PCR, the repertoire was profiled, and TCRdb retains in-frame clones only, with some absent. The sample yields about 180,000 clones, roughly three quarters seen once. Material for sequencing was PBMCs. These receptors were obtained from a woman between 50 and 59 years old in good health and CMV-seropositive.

The CDR3 sequence: CASSSQGGSYNSPLHF. CDR3 in DNA: TGTGCCAGCAGCTCACAGGGGGGCTCCTATAATTCACCCCTCCACTTT. The V gene is TRBV7-9, the J gene TRBJ1-6; 8 bases align to TRBD1. Germline V gene lookup returns CDR1 SEHNR and CDR2 FQNEAQ (reference sequence). Germline trimming cut 4 bases from V and 0 bases from J; bases unmatched to any gene: 2. The CDR3 loop spans 16 amino acids. The entire variable domain, with the rest obtained from reference TRBV7-9 and TRBJ1-6, is as follows: DTGVSQNPRHKITKRGQNVTFRCDPISEHNRLYWYRQTLGQGPEFLTYFQNEAQLEKSRLLSDRFSAERPKGSFSTLEIQRTEQGDSAMYLCASSSQGGSYNSPLHFGNGTRLTVT.

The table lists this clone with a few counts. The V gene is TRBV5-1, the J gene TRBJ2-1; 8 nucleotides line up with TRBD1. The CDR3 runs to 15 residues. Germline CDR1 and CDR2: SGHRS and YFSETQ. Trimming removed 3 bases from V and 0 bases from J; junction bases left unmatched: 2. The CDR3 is CASSWDRISYNEQFF. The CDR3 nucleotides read TGCGCCAGCAGCTGGGACAGGATCTCCTACAATGAGCAGTTCTTC. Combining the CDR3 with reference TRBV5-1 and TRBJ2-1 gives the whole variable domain KAGVTQTPRYLIKTRGQQVTLSCSPISGHRSVSWYQQTPGQGLQFLFEYFSETQRNKGNFPGRFSGRQFSNSRSEMNVSTLELGDSALYLCASSWDRISYNEQFFGPGTRLTVL.

The CDR3 sequence: CASRDRGLTEAFF. DNA of the CDR3: TGTGCCAGCAGAGACAGGGGACTCACTGAAGCTTTCTTT. The rearrangement uses TRBV6-1 and TRBJ1-1, with TRBD1 matching over 8 bases. The CDR3 totals 13 residues. V dropped 6 bases and J dropped 4; count of bases not matched to a gene: 4. CDR1 and CDR2 (germline): MNHNS, SASEGT.

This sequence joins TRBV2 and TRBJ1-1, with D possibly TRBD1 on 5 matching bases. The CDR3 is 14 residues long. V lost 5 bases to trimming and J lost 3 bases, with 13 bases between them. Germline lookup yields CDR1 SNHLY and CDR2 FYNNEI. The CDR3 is CASSSRTPYTEAFF. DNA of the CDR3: TGTGCCAGCAGTTCCCGGACACCATACACTGAAGCTTTCTTT.

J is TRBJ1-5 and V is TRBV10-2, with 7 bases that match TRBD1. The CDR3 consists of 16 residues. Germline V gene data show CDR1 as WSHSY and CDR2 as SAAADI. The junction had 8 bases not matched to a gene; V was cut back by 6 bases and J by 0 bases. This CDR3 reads CASSGQDTSSNQPQHF. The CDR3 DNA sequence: TGCGCCAGCAGCGGACAGGATACTTCTAGCAATCAGCCCCAGCATTTT.

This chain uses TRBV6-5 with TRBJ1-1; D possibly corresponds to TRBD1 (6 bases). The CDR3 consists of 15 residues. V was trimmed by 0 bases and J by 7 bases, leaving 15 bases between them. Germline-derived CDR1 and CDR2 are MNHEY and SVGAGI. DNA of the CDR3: TGTGCCAGCAGTTACTCGCGACAGGTATTCGGTGAAGCTTTCTTT. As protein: CASSYSRQVFGEAFF.

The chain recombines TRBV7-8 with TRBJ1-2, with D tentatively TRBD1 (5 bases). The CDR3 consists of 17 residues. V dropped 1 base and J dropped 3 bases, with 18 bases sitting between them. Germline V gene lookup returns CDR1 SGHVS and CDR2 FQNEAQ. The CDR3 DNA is TGTGCCAGCAGCTTAGAGTCCAGGGACTATTTCTACTATGGCTACACCTTC. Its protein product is CASSLESRDYFYYGYTF.

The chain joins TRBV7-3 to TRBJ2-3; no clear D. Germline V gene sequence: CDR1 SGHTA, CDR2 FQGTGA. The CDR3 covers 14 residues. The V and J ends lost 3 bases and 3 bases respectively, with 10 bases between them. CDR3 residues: CASSLRRPTDTQYF. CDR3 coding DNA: TGTGCCAGCAGCTTGCGGAGACCTACAGATACGCAGTATTTT.

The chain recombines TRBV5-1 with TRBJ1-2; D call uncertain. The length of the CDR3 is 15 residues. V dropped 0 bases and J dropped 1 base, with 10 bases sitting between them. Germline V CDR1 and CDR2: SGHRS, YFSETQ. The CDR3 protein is CASSLALGSNYGYTF. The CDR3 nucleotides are TGCGCCAGCAGCTTGGCTCTTGGCAGTAACTATGGCTACACCTTC.

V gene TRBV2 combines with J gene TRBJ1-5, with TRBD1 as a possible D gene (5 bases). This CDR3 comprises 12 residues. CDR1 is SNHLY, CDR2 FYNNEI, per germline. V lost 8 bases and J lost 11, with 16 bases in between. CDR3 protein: CASSGIYGAQHF. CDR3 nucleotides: TGTGCCAGCTCAGGGATCTATGGGGCCCAGCATTTT.

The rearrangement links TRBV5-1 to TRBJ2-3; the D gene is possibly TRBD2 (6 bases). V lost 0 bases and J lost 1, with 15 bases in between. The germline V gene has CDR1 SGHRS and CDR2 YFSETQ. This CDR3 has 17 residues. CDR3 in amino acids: CASSLAAGGTRTDTQYF. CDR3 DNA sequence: TGCGCCAGCAGCTTGGCCGCAGGCGGGACCCGCACAGATACGCAGTATTTT.